This TCR beta chain was documented in a study of T cell changes during pregnancy in multiple sclerosis. Trimming took 8 bases from V and 4 from J; bases not matched to a gene: 5. CDR1 and CDR2 from the germline V gene are MNHEY and SMNVEV (reference sequence). The CDR3 length is 14 residues. The repertoire was sequenced with immunoSEQ multiplex PCR; TCRdb's copy has only in-frame clones and lacks some. The sample yields approximately 65,000 clones, almost 97% seen once. The chain uses TRBV27 and TRBJ2-1; 10 bases fit TRBD2. The material was CD8+ T cells from peripheral blood mononuclear cells, obtained after pregnancy. This TCR was sampled from a female donor with multiple sclerosis, enrolled in a pregnancy study. The CDR3 sequence is CASHSGRNYNEQFF. The DNA of the CDR3 is TGTGCCAGCCATAGCGGGAGGAATTACAATGAGCAGTTCTTC.